The next 21 T cell receptor beta chains were all read from a single sample in a study of blood T cell repertoires in COVID-19. Produced via immunoSEQ multiplex PCR; TCRdb's table is partial and in-frame only. The table shows over 150,000 clones, with around 82% occurring only once. The sample consisted of peripheral blood. Every receptor here comes from a woman over 75 with active or convalescent COVID-19.

The J gene is TRBJ2-3, the V gene TRBV12-3 or TRBV12-4; no clear D. Trimming pared 6 bases from V and 2 bases from J, leaving 6 bases between. The CDR3 covers 12 residues. The CDR3 region is CASSPTTDTQYF. CDR3 in DNA: TGTGCCAGCAGCCCTACCACAGATACGCAGTATTTT.

The genes are TRBV4-1 and TRBJ1-2; D possibly corresponds to TRBD1 (6 bases). Germline V gene data show CDR1 as MGHRA and CDR2 as YSYEKL. V lost 1 base, J lost 8 bases, and 32 bases lay in between. The length of the CDR3 is 20 residues. The CDR3 coding sequence is TGCGCCAGCAGCCAAGGATTTGGGGGCGCCAGGGCGAAAAGACCTGGGGGCTACACCTTC. Translated, it gives CASSQGFGGARAKRPGGYTF.

This clone was counted only a few times. The rearrangement joins TRBV28 to TRBJ2-1, with 12 bases matching TRBD2. Trimming at V came to 6 bases and at J to 4 bases, leaving 1 base not matched to a gene. Germline values: CDR1 MDHEN, CDR2 SYDVKM. The CDR3 is made up of 14 amino acids. CDR3 DNA: TGTGCCAGCAGCACTAGCGGGAGGTACAATGAGCAGTTCTTC. Translated, it gives CASSTSGRYNEQFF.

The chain recombines TRBV28 with TRBJ1-2; D perhaps matches TRBD1 (5 bases). V lost 5 bases and J 6 bases, leaving 16 bases between the germline ends. Germline-derived CDR1 and CDR2 are MDHEN and SYDVKM. There are 14 residues in the CDR3. The CDR3 protein is CASSLPRGGHGYTF. The CDR3 DNA sequence: TGTGCCAGCAGTCTACCAAGGGGAGGGCATGGCTACACCTTC.

V gene TRBV3-1 (or the pseudogene TRBV3-2) combines with J gene TRBJ1-1, with 8 nucleotides matching TRBD1. The germline V gene encodes CDR1 LGHDT and CDR2 YNNKEL (reference sequence). The CDR3 extends over 18 amino acids. The J segment lost 5 bases and the V segment lost 2 bases, leaving 16 bases of the junction unmatched. CDR3 sequence (DNA): TGTGCCAGCAGCCAACTACTAGGACAGGGCGGTAGGGGAACTGAAGCTTTCTTT. Encoded protein: CASSQLLGQGGRGTEAFF.

The chain couples TRBV11-2 to TRBJ2-2; tentatively, D is TRBD1 (6 bases). Deletions cut 5 bases from V and 0 bases from J, with 13 bases between. The CDR3 has 16 residues. The V gene's germline CDR1 is SGHAT and CDR2 FQNNGV. The CDR3 region has the DNA TGTGCCAGCAGCCGTACCGGGACAACGAACACCGGGGAGCTGTTTTTT. It encodes CASSRTGTTNTGELFF.

The chain uses TRBV21-1 and TRBJ2-1; the table's D call of TRBD2 was not tested on the DNA. TRBV21-1 is designated a pseudogene. This CDR3 is 17 amino acids long. The CDR3 DNA sequence: TGTGCCAGCAGAGAGACTAGCGGGGCAAGCTCCTACAATGAGCAGTTCTTC. Translation: CASRETSGASSYNEQFF.

This chain connects TRBV2 to TRBJ1-2; 9 positions agree with TRBD1. CDR3 length: 15 amino acids. Germline CDR1 is SNHLY and CDR2 is FYNNEI. V shed 2 bases, J shed 4 bases, and the junction held 5 bases outside the gene matches. CDR3 DNA sequence: TGTGCCAGCAGTGAAAATAGGGACAGGGCCTATGGCTACACCTTC. The encoded protein is CASSENRDRAYGYTF.

This clone has more than one count but fewer than ten. V is TRBV23-1 and J is TRBJ2-7, with TRBD1 identical over 11 bases. TRBV23-1 is marked as an open reading frame, function uncertain. The J segment lost 2 bases and the V segment lost 3 bases, leaving 3 bases of the junction unmatched. This CDR3 spans 15 amino acids. For the CDR3, the DNA is TGCGCCAGCAGTCATCCGGGACAGGGGGCCTACGAGCAGTACTTC. Translating it yields CASSHPGQGAYEQYF.

This clone was seen only a few times. This rearrangement joins TRBV11-2 to TRBJ2-2; D possibly corresponds to TRBD2 (5 bases). Germline lookup yields CDR1 SGHAT and CDR2 FQNNGV. The CDR3 is 17 amino acids. The ends were cut back, 0 bases at V and 4 bases at J, with 15 bases in the middle. CDR3 DNA: TGTGCCAGCAGCTTAGATGGTACGGGGTGGACCACCGGGGAGCTGTTTTTT. Its translation: CASSLDGTGWTTGELFF.

This clone was detected only a few times. The chain has TRBV11-2 and TRBJ2-3; 8 bases map to TRBD1. Per the germline V gene, CDR1 is SGHAT and CDR2 is FQNNGV. The CDR3 spans 17 residues. V shed 1 base and J 4 bases; nucleotides not matched to a gene: 10. As DNA, the CDR3 is TGTGCCAGCAGCTTAGGACCGGGACAGGTCCGTCCAGATACGCAGTATTTT. It is translated as CASSLGPGQVRPDTQYF.

This clone was counted only a few times. The CDR3 loop reads CASSSRTGSNSPLHF. CDR3 in DNA: TGTGCCAGCAGTTCCCGGACAGGGTCGAATTCACCCCTCCACTTT. This rearrangement joins TRBV28 to TRBJ1-6; 8 bases are a match to TRBD1. CDR1 and CDR2 (germline): MDHEN, SYDVKM. The V and J ends lost 4 bases and 7 bases, in that order; junction bases with no gene match: 6. This CDR3 has 15 residues.

This sequence joins TRBV19 and TRBJ1-1; 10 nucleotides match TRBD1. The germline CDR1 and CDR2 sequences are LNHDA and SQIVND (reference sequence). V lost 4 bases, J lost 3 bases, and 5 bases stayed unmatched. The CDR3 has 15 amino acids. In nucleotides, the CDR3 is TGTGCCAGTAGTAATCCCGGGACAGGGGACACTGAAGCTTTCTTT. Translated: CASSNPGTGDTEAFF.

The V and J genes are TRBV5-6 and TRBJ1-1, with 7 bases lining up with TRBD1. The CDR3 is 14 residues long. From germline, CDR1 is SGHDT and CDR2 YYEEEE. V gave up 5 bases and J gave up 4 bases; unmatched junction bases: 8. The CDR3 DNA reads TGTGCCAGCAGTCCACAGGGGTTCGCCACTGAAGCTTTCTTT. Its protein is CASSPQGFATEAFF.

On this clone: The sample contains more than one DNA sequence encoding this CDR3. The chain employs TRBV29-1 and TRBJ1-3, with 7 bases identical to TRBD1. Germline assignment: CDR1 SQVTM and CDR2 ANQGSEA. Trimming took 4 bases from V and 4 from J; bases not matched to a gene: 4. There are 13 residues in the CDR3. CDR3 region: CSVGQGKGNTIYF. The CDR3, as DNA: TGCAGCGTTGGACAGGGAAAAGGAAACACCATATATTTT. Based on the CDR3 plus reference TRBV29-1 and TRBJ1-3, the full variable domain is SAVISQKPSRDICQRGTSLTIQCQVDSQVTMMFWYRQQPGQSLTLIATANQGSEATYESGFVIDKFPISRPNLTFSTLTVSNMSPEDSSIYLCSVGQGKGNTIYFGEGSWLTVV.

This rearrangement joins TRBV2 to TRBJ1-5; 8 nucleotides line up with TRBD1. The V gene end was trimmed by 8 bases and the J gene end by 0 bases; junction bases not matched to a gene: 6. The germline gives CDR1 SNHLY, CDR2 FYNNEI. The CDR3 totals 15 residues. CDR3 residues: CASSGQGGSNQPQHF. CDR3 nucleotides: TGTGCCAGCTCCGGACAGGGAGGTAGCAATCAGCCCCAGCATTTT.

The rearrangement joins TRBV5-1 to TRBJ1-1; unclear D gene. Germline V gene sequence: CDR1 SGHRS, CDR2 YFSETQ. The CDR3 spans 14 residues. The V end was cut by 0 bases, the J end by 11 bases, with 17 bases between. The CDR3 coding sequence is TGCGCCAGCAGCTTGGCCGGGAGTCCCGACGAGGCTTTCTTT. It yields the protein CASSLAGSPDEAFF.

The chain links TRBV3-1 (or the pseudogene TRBV3-2) to TRBJ1-3; TRBD1 matches at 8 bases. Germline-derived CDR1 and CDR2 are LGHDT and YNNKEL (reference sequence). The V and J ends lost 4 bases and 4 bases, in that order; junction bases with no gene match: 3. The CDR3 length is 14 residues. The CDR3 DNA reads TGTGCCAGCAGCCCGACAGGGGTCGGAAACACCATATATTTT. It is translated as CASSPTGVGNTIYF.

This clone was picked up one time. This rearrangement joins TRBV4-2 to TRBJ2-3, with TRBD2 identical over 10 bases. The CDR3 is made up of 16 amino acids. Germline trimming cut 8 bases from V and 5 bases from J; bases unmatched to any gene: 13. Germline V CDR1 and CDR2: LGHNA, YNFKEQ. The CDR3 region is CASSHVIAGGRDTQYF. CDR3 DNA sequence: TGTGCCAGCTCTCACGTCATAGCGGGAGGTCGAGATACGCAGTATTTT.

J is TRBJ2-1 and V is TRBV5-4, with TRBD1 as a possible D gene (5 bases). The V gene's germline CDR1 is SGHNT and CDR2 YYREEE (reference sequence). V was trimmed by 1 base and J by 10 bases, leaving 15 bases between them. This CDR3 is 14 amino acids long. This CDR3 is CASSLQGAGHEQFF. In DNA form, the CDR3 reads TGTGCCAGCAGCTTGCAAGGTGCAGGGCACGAGCAGTTCTTC.

The CDR3 sequence: CASSLTLEHFNTQYF. Here the CDR3 DNA reads TGCGCCAGCAGCTTGACTCTAGAGCACTTCAATACGCAGTATTTT. V and J are TRBV5-1 and TRBJ2-3; D call uncertain. Trimming removed 1 base from V and 7 bases from J, with 16 bases in between. Germline V gives CDR1 SGHRS, CDR2 YFSETQ. The CDR3 extends over 15 amino acids.